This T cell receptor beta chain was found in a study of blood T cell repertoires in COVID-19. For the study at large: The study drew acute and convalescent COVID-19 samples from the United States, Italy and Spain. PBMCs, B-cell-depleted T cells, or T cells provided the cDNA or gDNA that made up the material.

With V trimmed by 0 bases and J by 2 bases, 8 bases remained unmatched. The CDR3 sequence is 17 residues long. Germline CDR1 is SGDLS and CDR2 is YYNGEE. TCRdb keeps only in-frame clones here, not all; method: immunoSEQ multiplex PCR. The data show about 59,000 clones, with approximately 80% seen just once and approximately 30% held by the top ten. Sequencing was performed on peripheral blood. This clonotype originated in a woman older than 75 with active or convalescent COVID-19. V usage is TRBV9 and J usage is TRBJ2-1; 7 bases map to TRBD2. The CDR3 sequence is CASSVVASGPPYNEQFF. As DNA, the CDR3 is TGTGCCAGCAGCGTAGTTGCTAGCGGTCCTCCCTACAATGAGCAGTTCTTC.